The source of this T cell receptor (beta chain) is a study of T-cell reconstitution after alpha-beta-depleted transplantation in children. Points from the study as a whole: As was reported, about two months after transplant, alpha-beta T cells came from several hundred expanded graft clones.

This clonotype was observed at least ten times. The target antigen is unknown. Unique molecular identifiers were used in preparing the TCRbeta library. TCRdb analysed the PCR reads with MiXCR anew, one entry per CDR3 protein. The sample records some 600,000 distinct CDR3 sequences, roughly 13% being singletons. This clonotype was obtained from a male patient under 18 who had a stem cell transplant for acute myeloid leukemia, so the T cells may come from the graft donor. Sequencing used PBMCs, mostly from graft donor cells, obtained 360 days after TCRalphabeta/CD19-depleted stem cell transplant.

This CDR3 is CASSYTFTSYNEQFF. CDR3 nucleotide sequence: TGTGCCAGCAGTTACACTTTCACCTCCTACAATGAGCAGTTCTTC. The chain is built from TRBV6-2 or TRBV6-3 and TRBJ2-1; no clear D. CDR1 and CDR2 (germline): MNHEY, SVGEGT. Trimming took off 2 bases at V and 0 bases at J, with 8 bases between the two ends. The CDR3 sequence is 15 residues long.